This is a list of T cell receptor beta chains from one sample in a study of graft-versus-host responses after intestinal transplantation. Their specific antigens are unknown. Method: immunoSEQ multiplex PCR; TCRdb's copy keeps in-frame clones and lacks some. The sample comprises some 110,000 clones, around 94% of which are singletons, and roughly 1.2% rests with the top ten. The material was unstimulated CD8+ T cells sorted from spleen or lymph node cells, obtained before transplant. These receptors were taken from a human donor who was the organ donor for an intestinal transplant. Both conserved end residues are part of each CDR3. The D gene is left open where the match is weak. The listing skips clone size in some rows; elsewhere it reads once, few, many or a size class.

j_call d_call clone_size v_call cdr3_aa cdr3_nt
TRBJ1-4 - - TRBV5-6 CASSLDSSISSNEKLFF TGTGCCAGCAGCCTAGACAGCTCGATATCTTCTAATGAAAAACTGTTTTTT
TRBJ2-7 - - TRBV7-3 CASSLIPDGTYEQYF TGTGCCAGCAGCTTAATCCCTGACGGGACCTACGAGCAGTACTTC
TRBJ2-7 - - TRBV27 CASSLVPRLRSAYEQYF TGTGCCAGCAGTTTGGTCCCAAGACTAAGGTCGGCATACGAGCAGTACTTC
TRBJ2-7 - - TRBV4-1 CASSPREGYSYEQYF TGCGCCAGCAGCCCACGCGAAGGGTACTCCTACGAGCAGTACTTC
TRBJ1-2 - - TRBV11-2 CASSLYATATNYGYTF TGTGCCAGCAGCTTATACGCGACAGCGACTAACTATGGCTACACCTTC
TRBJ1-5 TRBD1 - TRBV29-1 CSVTTGTGRQPQHF TGCAGCGTTACTACCGGGACAGGGAGGCAGCCCCAGCATTTT
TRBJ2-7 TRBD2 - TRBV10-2 CASSEGGRVRLLYEQYF TGCGCCAGCAGTGAGGGCGGGAGGGTACGGTTGTTGTACGAGCAGTACTTC
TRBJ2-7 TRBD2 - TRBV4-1 CASSWGPGGRVHEQYF TGCGCCAGCAGCTGGGGGCCGGGAGGGAGGGTCCACGAGCAGTACTTC
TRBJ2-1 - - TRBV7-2 CASSQGRTYNEQFF TGCGCCAGCAGCCAGGGGAGGACCTACAATGAGCAGTTCTTC
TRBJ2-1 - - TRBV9 CASSLGVHNEQFF TGTGCCAGCAGCCTGGGAGTCCACAATGAGCAGTTCTTC
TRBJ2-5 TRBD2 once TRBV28 CASRTSGRETQYF TGTGCCAGCAGGACTAGCGGGAGAGAGACCCAGTACTTC
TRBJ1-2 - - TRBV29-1 CSVGTNYGYTF TGCAGCGTTGGGACAAACTATGGCTACACCTTC
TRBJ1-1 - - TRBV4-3 CASSPSLGTEAFF TGCGCCAGCAGCCCGTCTCTGGGCACTGAAGCTTTCTTT
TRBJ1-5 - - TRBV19 CASSMRAGVWSNQPQHF TGTGCCAGTAGTATGAGGGCAGGGGTTTGGAGCAATCAGCCCCAGCATTTT
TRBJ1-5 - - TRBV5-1 CASSFVWQPQHF TGCGCCAGCAGCTTTGTCTGGCAGCCCCAGCATTTT
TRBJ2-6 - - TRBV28 CASRPSSGANVLTF TGTGCCAGCAGGCCCTCCTCTGGGGCCAACGTCCTGACTTTC
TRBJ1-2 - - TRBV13 CASSYGNTAYGYTF TGTGCCAGCAGCTATGGGAACACTGCCTATGGCTACACCTTC
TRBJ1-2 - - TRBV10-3 CAISEAGPNYGYTF TGTGCCATCAGTGAAGCGGGGCCGAACTATGGCTACACCTTC
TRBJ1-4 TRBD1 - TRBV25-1 CASSEYGDRGNEKLFF TGTGCCAGCAGTGAATATGGGGACAGGGGGAATGAAAAACTGTTTTTT
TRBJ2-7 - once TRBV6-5 CASGWRDEQYF TGTGCCAGCGGTTGGAGAGACGAGCAGTACTTC
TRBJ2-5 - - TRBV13 CASSPVGVHGETQYF TGTGCCAGCAGCCCCGTTGGGGTCCACGGGGAGACCCAGTACTTC
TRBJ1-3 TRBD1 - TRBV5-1 CANGTGGFSGNTIYF TGCGCCAACGGGACAGGGGGCTTCTCTGGAAACACCATATATTTT
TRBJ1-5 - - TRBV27 CASSFQAGVQPQHF TGTGCCAGCAGTTTCCAGGCAGGGGTACAGCCCCAGCATTTT
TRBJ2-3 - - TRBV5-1 CASSGLAPTDTQYF TGCGCCAGCAGTGGGCTAGCGCCCACAGATACGCAGTATTTT
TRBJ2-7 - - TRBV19 CASSIFPTYEQYF TGTGCCAGTAGTATCTTTCCGACGTACGAGCAGTACTTC
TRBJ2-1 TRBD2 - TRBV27 CASRLAVNYNEQFF TGTGCCAGCAGACTAGCGGTAAATTACAATGAGCAGTTCTTC
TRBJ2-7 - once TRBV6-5 CASSTTGNYEQYF TGTGCCAGCAGTACTACCGGTAACTACGAGCAGTACTTC
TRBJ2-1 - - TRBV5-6 CASSLVLSVPEQFF TGTGCCAGCAGCTTGGTTCTATCGGTTCCTGAGCAGTTCTTC
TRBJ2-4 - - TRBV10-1 CASSTRTLPNIQYF TGCGCCAGCAGTACGCGGACTCTACCGAACATTCAGTACTTC
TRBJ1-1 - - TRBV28 CASSLEDTEAFF TGTGCCAGCAGTTTAGAGGACACTGAAGCTTTCTTT
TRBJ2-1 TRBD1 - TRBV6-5 CASSSHWGQGADEQFF TGTGCCAGCAGTTCTCATTGGGGACAGGGGGCGGATGAGCAGTTCTTC
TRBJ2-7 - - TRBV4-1 CASSRDNGGLEQYF TGCGCCAGCAGCCGGGACAACGGCGGACTGGAGCAGTACTTC
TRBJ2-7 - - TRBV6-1 CASSEERGIYEQYF TGTGCCAGCAGTGAAGAGAGGGGCATTTACGAGCAGTACTTC
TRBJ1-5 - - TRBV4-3 CASSRSPQAGNQPQHF TGCGCCAGCAGCCGAAGCCCCCAGGCGGGCAATCAGCCCCAGCATTTT
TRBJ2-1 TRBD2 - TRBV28 CASSLSFASGSSFIDEQFF TGTGCCAGCAGTTTATCCTTCGCTAGCGGGAGTTCGTTTATTGATGAGCAGTTCTTC
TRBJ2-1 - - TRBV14 CASSQDWGNEQFF TGTGCCAGCAGCCAAGATTGGGGCAATGAGCAGTTCTTC
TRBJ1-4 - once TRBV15 CATSSARWGLDEKLFF TGTGCCACCAGCAGTGCTCGTTGGGGTCTGGATGAAAAACTGTTTTTT
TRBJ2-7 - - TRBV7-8 CASSLGLDRSEQYF TGTGCCAGCAGCTTAGGACTAGATCGCAGCGAGCAGTACTTC
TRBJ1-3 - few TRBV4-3 CASSQDRGGAGNTIYF TGCGCCAGCAGCCAAGATAGGGGGGGGGCAGGAAACACCATATATTTT
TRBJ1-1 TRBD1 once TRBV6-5 CASSPQGGWNTEAFF TGTGCCAGCAGTCCACAGGGGGGCTGGAACACTGAAGCTTTCTTT
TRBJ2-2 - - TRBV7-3 CASSPSDETGELFF TGTGCCAGCAGCCCTTCGGACGAGACCGGGGAGCTGTTTTTT
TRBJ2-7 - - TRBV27 CASSLVAASYEQYF TGTGCCAGCAGTTTAGTAGCGGCATCCTACGAGCAGTACTTC
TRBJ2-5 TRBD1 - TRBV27 CASSFLTGGRSETQYF TGTGCCAGCAGTTTCCTGACAGGGGGGAGGTCAGAGACCCAGTACTTC
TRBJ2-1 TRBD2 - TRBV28 CASSLWMGREGYNEQFF TGTGCCAGCAGTTTATGGATGGGGCGGGAGGGCTACAATGAGCAGTTCTTC